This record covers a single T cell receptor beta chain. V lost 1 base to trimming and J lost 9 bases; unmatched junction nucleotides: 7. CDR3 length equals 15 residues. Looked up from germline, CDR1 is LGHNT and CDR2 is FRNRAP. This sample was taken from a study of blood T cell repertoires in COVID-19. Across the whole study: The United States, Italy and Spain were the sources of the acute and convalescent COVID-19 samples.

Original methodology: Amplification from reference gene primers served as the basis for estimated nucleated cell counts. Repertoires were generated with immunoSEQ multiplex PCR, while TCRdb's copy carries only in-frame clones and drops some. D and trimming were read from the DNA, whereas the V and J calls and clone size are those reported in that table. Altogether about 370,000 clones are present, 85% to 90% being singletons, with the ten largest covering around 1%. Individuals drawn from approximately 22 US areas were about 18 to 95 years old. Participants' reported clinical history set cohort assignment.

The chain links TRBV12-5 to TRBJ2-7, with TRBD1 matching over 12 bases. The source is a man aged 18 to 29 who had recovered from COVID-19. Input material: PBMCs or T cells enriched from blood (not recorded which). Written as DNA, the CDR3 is TGTGCTAGTGGTTTGGCGGGACAGGGGGCGGGTAGGCAGTACTTC. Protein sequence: CASGLAGQGAGRQYF.